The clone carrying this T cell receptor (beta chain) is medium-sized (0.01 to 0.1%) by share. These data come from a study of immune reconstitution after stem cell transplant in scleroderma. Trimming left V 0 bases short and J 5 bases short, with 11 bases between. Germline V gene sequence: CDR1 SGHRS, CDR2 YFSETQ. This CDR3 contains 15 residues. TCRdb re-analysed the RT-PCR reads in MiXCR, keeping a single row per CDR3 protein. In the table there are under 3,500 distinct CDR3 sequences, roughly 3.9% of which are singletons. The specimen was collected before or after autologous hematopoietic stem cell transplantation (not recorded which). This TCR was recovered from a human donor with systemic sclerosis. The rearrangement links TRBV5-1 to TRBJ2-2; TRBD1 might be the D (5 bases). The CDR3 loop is CASSLDLSGTGELFF. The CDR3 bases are TGCGCCAGCAGCTTGGATCTCTCAGGGACCGGGGAGCTGTTTTTT.